This TCR beta chain was identified in a study of T cell responses to AZD1222 COVID-19 vaccine. About the research overall: Second doses were pooled across both intervals (about 4 or about 12 weeks). Study results and caveats: Donors were mostly white British, more females; clonal diversity possibly underestimated. The repertoires were collected only after the peak T cell response. Only 5 to 7 individuals given AZD1222 were seropositive at baseline.

Germline CDR1 reads LGHDT; CDR2 reads YNNKEL (reference sequence). V lost 1 base, J lost 3 bases, and 12 bases lay in between. The CDR3 is 15 residues long. Sequenced by immunoSEQ multiplex PCR; TCRdb stores in-frame clones only, minus some. The sample records around 81,000 clones, about 84% being singletons. With respect to this clone: Its cognate antigen is unknown.

The sequence came from an adult in good health. Source: peripheral blood, taken on day 0 of AZD1222 vaccination. The chain couples TRBV3-1 (or the pseudogene TRBV3-2) to TRBJ1-2; D possibly corresponds to TRBD1 (6 bases). The CDR3 sequence: CASSQGEGGYYGYTF. The CDR3 bases are TGTGCCAGCAGCCAAGGTGAAGGGGGGTACTATGGCTACACCTTC.